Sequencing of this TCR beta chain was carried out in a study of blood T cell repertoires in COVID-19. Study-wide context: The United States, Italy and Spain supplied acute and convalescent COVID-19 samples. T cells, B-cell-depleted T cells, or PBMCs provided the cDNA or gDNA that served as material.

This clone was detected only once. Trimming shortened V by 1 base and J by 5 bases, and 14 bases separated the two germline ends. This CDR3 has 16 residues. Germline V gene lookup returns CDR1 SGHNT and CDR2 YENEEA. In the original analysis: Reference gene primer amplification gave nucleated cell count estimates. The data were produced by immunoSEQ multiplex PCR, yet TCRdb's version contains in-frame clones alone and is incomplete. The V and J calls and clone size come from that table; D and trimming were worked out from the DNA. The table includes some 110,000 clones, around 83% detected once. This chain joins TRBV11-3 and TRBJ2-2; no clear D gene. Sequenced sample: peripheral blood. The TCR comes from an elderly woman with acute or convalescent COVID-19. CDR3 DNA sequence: TGTGCCAGCAGCTTAGCCCCACCAAGAGAAACCGGGGAGCTGTTTTTT. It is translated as CASSLAPPRETGELFF. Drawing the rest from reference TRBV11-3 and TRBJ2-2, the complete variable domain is EAGVVQSPRYKIIEKKQPVAFWCNPISGHNTLYWYLQNLGQGPELLIRYENEEAVDDSQLPKDRFSAERLKGVDSTLKIQPAELGDSAVYLCASSLAPPRETGELFFGEGSRLTVL.